This T cell receptor (beta chain) emerged from a study of shared clonotypes between healthy human individuals. Trimming shortened V by 3 bases and J by 6 bases, and 15 bases separated the two germline ends. CDR1 is MGHRA, CDR2 YSYEKL, per germline. This CDR3 spans 15 amino acids. CD45RO-negative, CCR7-selected cells formed the naive CD8 fraction, which excluded terminally differentiated effector memory CD45RA+ cells. With respect to this clone: As yet, its antigen is unknown.

TCRdb's table, derived via immunoSEQ multiplex PCR, lists solely in-frame clones and lacks some. Of 560,000 or so clones in the sample, approximately 96% are singletons; the top ten hold about 0.11%. Study results and caveats: Investigators expected sequencing depth to affect clonotype sharing among donors. Sharing across four donors was seen in approximately 5.2% of naive CD4 clonotypes.

Sequencing was done on a sample of naive CD8+ T cells sorted from blood. The receptor comes from a woman in her twenties or thirties in good health. V is TRBV4-1 and J is TRBJ2-1; a possible D gene is TRBD2 (8 bases). As DNA, the CDR3 is TGCGCCAGCAGCCATCCAGGGGGACTAGTCAATGAGCAGTTCTTC. This sequence encodes CASSHPGGLVNEQFF.